The 5 T cell receptor beta chains given below trace back to one sample, sequenced in a study of T cell responses to AZD1222 COVID-19 vaccine (dated by TCRdb to the early 2020s). Sample time point, as interpreted from the label and publication: baseline before first vaccination. According to the study, the label for this sample's treatment or condition signals: meningococcal conjugate vaccine given as trial control. Libraries were made using the immunoSEQ multiplex PCR assay. Imported from immuneACCESS, the table was reduced by TCRdb to in-frame sequences with V and J called. These copies leave out some clones; in studies compared against another copy, an unresolved V gene accounts for under half, and the cause of the remainder is not known. The sample records approximately 130,000 clones, approximately 90% of which are singletons. 11% of the sample comes from the top ten. This specimen was peripheral blood, taken on day 0 of MenACWY control vaccination. The receptors here all came from an adult in good health.

The rearrangement links TRBV2 to TRBJ1-1, with 7 bases matching TRBD1. Germline V gene lookup returns CDR1 SNHLY and CDR2 FYNNEI. The CDR3 extends over 13 amino acids. With 6 bases clipped from V and 4 bases from J, the junction kept 5 bases outside the gene matches. CDR3 DNA sequence: TGTGCCAGCAGAGGACAGGAGACCACTGAAGCTTTCTTT. Translation: CASRGQETTEAFF. Full variable domain (rest looked up from reference TRBV2 and TRBJ1-1): EPEVTQTPSHQVTQMGQEVILRCVPISNHLYFYWYRQILGQKVEFLVSFYNNEISEKSEIFDDQFSVERPDGSNFTLKIRSTKLEDSAMYFCASRGQETTEAFFGQGTRLTVV.

V is TRBV27 and J is TRBJ1-2, with 9 bases identical to TRBD1. Trimming removed 8 bases from V and 7 bases from J; junction bases left unmatched: 11. The CDR3 runs 14 residues. Germline CDR1 MNHEY, CDR2 SMNVEV (reference sequence). The CDR3 region has the DNA TGTGCCAGCGGGTGGGTGGGGACAGGGCCTGGCTACACCTTC. This translates into CASGWVGTGPGYTF.

This clone was counted only a few times. The chain carries TRBV11-3 and TRBJ1-1; D gene unclear. Germline V gives CDR1 SGHNT, CDR2 YENEEA. Trimming cost V 0 bases and J 8 bases, with 16 bases left between them. The CDR3 has 15 residues. The CDR3 loop reads CASSLDLGIGKEAFF. In DNA, the CDR3 is TGTGCCAGCAGCTTAGATCTGGGGATAGGTAAGGAAGCTTTCTTT.

For this clone: A read error may produce the germline difference seen at one junction end. The chain employs TRBV11-2 and TRBJ2-1; D unclear. CDR1 SGHAT and CDR2 FQNNGV come from the germline V gene. The CDR3 is made up of 15 amino acids. The chain's CDR3 is CASSLDPVRLNGQFF. CDR3 sequence (DNA): TGTGCCAGCAGCTTAGATCCCGTTCGGCTCAATGGGCAGTTCTTC.

This clone was seen only once. The chain recombines TRBV27 with TRBJ2-5; 8 nucleotides agree with TRBD2. The V segment lost 1 base and the J segment 2 bases; nucleotides outside the gene matches: 9. Germline lookup yields CDR1 MNHEY and CDR2 SMNVEV (reference sequence). The CDR3 is 17 residues long. The CDR3 sequence: CASSLFGASGPQETQYF. The CDR3 bases are TGTGCCAGCAGTTTATTCGGGGCTAGCGGGCCGCAAGAGACCCAGTACTTC.